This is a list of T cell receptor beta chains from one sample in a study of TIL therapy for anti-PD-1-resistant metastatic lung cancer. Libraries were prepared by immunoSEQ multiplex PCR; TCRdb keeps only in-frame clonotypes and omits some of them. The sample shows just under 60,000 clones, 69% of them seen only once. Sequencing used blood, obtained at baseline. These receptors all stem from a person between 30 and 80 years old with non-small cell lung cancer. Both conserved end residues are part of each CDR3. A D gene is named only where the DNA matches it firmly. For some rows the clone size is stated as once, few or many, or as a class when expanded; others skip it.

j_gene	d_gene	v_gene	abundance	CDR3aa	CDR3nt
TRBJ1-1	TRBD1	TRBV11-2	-	CASSFTGGTEAFF	TGTGCCAGCAGCTTTACAGGGGGCACTGAAGCTTTCTTT
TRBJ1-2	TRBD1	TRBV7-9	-	CASRRTQGASGGYTF	TGTGCCAGCAGGCGGACTCAGGGGGCCTCGGGAGGCTACACCTTC
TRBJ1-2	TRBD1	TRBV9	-	CASSPGTANYGYTF	TGTGCCAGCAGCCCCGGGACAGCCAACTATGGCTACACCTTC
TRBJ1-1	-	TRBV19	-	CASSILVGQKVNTEAFF	TGTGCCAGTAGTATCCTAGTTGGGCAGAAGGTGAACACTGAAGCTTTCTTT
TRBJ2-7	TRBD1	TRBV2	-	CASIQGHSSYEQYF	TGTGCCAGCATACAGGGGCACAGCTCCTACGAGCAGTACTTC
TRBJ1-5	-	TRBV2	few	CASSELRRGDQPQHF	TGTGCCAGCAGTGAATTGAGACGAGGGGATCAGCCCCAGCATTTT
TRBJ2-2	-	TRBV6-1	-	CASSELGINTGELFF	TGTGCCAGCAGTGAATTAGGGATCAACACCGGGGAGCTGTTTTTT
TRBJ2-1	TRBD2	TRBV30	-	CAWGTGTTHNEQFF	TGTGCCTGGGGGACCGGGACTACCCACAATGAGCAGTTCTTC
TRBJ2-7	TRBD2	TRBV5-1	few	CASSPGLAGYEQYF	TGCGCCAGCAGCCCAGGACTAGCGGGCTACGAGCAGTACTTC
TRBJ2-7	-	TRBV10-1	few	CASSGSFLGYF	TGCGCCAGCAGCGGGAGTTTTCTTGGGTACTTC
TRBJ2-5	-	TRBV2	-	CASSVIQETQYF	TGTGCCAGCAGCGTGATACAAGAGACCCAGTACTTC
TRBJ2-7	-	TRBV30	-	CVRISRTVRDEQYF	TGTGTCCGAATAAGCAGGACCGTTCGGGACGAGCAGTACTTC
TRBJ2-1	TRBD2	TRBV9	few	CASTRTSGSYNEQFF	TGTGCCAGCACGAGGACTAGCGGCTCCTACAATGAGCAGTTCTTC
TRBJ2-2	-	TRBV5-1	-	CASSLANGNTGELFF	TGCGCCAGCAGCTTGGCGAACGGGAACACCGGGGAGCTGTTTTTT
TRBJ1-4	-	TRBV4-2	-	CASSQDTGGMANEKLFF	TGTGCCAGCAGCCAAGATACGGGGGGTATGGCTAATGAAAAACTGTTTTTT
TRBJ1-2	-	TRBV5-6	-	CASSWKGTGNYGYTF	TGTGCCAGCAGCTGGAAGGGGACGGGTAACTATGGCTACACCTTC
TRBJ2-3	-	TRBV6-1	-	CASRLTDTQYF	TGTGCCAGCAGGTTAACAGATACGCAGTATTTT
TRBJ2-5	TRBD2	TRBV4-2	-	CASSQQPGLAGQETQYF	TGTGCCAGCAGCCAGCAACCGGGACTAGCGGGACAAGAGACCCAGTACTTC
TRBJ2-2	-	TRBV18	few	CASSPSATGELFF	TGTGCCAGCTCACCATCCGCCACCGGGGAGCTGTTTTTT
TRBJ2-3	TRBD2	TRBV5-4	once	CASRLDRGGTDTQYF	TGTGCCAGCAGGTTGGACCGGGGGGGCACAGATACGCAGTATTTT
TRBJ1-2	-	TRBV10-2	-	CASSEWDHLSYGYTF	TGCGCCAGCAGTGAATGGGACCACCTATCCTATGGCTACACCTTC
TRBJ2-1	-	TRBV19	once	CASRRGRYNEQFF	TGTGCCAGCAGGAGGGGTCGGTACAATGAGCAGTTCTTC
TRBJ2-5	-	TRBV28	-	CASGQGVLTSAPQETQYF	TGTGCCAGCGGCCAGGGGGTTTTAACTAGCGCCCCACAAGAGACCCAGTACTTC
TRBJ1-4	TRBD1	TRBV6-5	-	CASSYGTGGSEKLFF	TGTGCCAGCAGTTACGGGACAGGGGGCTCTGAAAAACTGTTTTTT
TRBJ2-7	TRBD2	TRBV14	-	CASSQLAGGPNEQYF	TGTGCCAGCAGCCAACTAGCGGGAGGGCCCAACGAGCAGTACTTC
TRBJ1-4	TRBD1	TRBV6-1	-	CASSEVTGGNEKLFF	TGTGCCAGCAGTGAAGTGACAGGGGGTAATGAAAAACTGTTTTTT
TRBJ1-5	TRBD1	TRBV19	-	CASSIDRRGGERIEPQHF	TGTGCCAGTAGTATAGATCGAAGAGGGGGCGAAAGGATAGAGCCCCAGCATTTT
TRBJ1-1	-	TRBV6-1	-	CASSEIGSGRGWTEAFF	TGTGCCAGCAGTGAAATCGGTTCAGGGAGGGGGTGGACTGAAGCTTTCTTT
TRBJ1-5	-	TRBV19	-	CASSTGFSTSNQPQHF	TGTGCCAGTAGCACCGGGTTTTCGACTAGCAATCAGCCCCAGCATTTT
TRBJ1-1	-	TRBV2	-	CASGASVRGTEAFF	TGTGCCAGTGGTGCATCTGTGAGGGGAACTGAAGCTTTCTTT
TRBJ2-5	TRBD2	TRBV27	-	CASRPSGQETQYF	TGTGCCAGCAGACCTAGCGGGCAAGAGACCCAGTACTTC
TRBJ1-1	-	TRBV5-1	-	CASSLEVGVTEAFF	TGCGCCAGCAGCTTGGAGGTAGGGGTTACTGAAGCTTTCTTT
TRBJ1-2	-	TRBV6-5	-	CASSSRGRRRDYGYTF	TGTGCCAGCAGTTCTCGTGGCAGGCGGAGGGACTATGGCTACACCTTC
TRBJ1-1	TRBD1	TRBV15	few	CATSSTGDHTEAFF	TGTGCCACCAGCAGTACAGGGGACCACACTGAAGCTTTCTTT
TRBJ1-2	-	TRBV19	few	CASSILGGGPNYGYTF	TGTGCCAGTAGTATCCTGGGAGGGGGTCCTAACTATGGCTACACCTTC
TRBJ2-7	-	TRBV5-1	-	CASSLGSGAYEQYF	TGCGCCAGCAGCTTGGGGAGTGGGGCCTACGAGCAGTACTTC
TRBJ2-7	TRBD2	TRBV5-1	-	CASSPTRAGAHEQYF	TGCGCCAGCAGCCCGACCCGCGCGGGAGCACACGAGCAGTACTTC
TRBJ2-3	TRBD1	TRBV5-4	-	CASSLAQGQGSADTQYF	TGTGCCAGCAGCTTGGCACAAGGACAGGGGAGCGCAGATACGCAGTATTTT
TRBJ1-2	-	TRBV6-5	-	CASSRDSYGYTF	TGTGCCAGCAGCCGAGACAGCTATGGCTACACCTTC
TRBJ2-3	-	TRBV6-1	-	CASTPGPFTDTQYF	TGTGCCAGCACCCCAGGGCCCTTCACAGATACGCAGTATTTT
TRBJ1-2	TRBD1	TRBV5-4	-	CASSRDSIYGYTF	TGTGCCAGCAGCCGGGACAGCATTTATGGCTACACCTTC
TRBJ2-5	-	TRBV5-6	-	CASSLELETQYF	TGTGCCAGCAGCCTCGAACTTGAGACCCAGTACTTC
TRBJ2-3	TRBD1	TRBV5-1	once	CASSQQGQGADTQYF	TGCGCCAGCAGCCAGCAAGGACAGGGGGCAGATACGCAGTATTTT
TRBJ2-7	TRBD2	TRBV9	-	CASSTTGTSRYEQYF	TGTGCCAGCAGCACAACCGGGACTAGCAGATACGAGCAGTACTTC
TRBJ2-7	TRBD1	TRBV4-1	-	CASSQDGTGFSYEQYF	TGCGCCAGCAGCCAAGATGGGACAGGGTTTTCCTACGAGCAGTACTTC
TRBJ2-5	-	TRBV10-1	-	CAEGQETQYF	TGCGCCGAGGGTCAAGAGACCCAGTACTTC
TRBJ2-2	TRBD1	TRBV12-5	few	CASRSGQEFSGELFF	TGTGCTAGTCGGTCGGGACAGGAATTTTCCGGGGAGCTGTTTTTT
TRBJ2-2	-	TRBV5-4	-	CASSLRGGASTGELFF	TGTGCCAGCAGCTTGAGGGGGGGTGCGAGCACCGGGGAGCTGTTTTTT
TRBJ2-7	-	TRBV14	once	CASSQFTGTPSSYEQYF	TGTGCCAGCAGCCAATTTACAGGGACGCCGAGCTCCTACGAGCAGTACTTC
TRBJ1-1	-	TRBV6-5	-	CASSYSWRANTEAFF	TGTGCCAGCAGTTACTCTTGGCGTGCGAACACTGAAGCTTTCTTT
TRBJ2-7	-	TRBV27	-	CASSLYSGYTYEQYF	TGTGCCAGCAGTCTATACAGTGGGTATACGTACGAGCAGTACTTC